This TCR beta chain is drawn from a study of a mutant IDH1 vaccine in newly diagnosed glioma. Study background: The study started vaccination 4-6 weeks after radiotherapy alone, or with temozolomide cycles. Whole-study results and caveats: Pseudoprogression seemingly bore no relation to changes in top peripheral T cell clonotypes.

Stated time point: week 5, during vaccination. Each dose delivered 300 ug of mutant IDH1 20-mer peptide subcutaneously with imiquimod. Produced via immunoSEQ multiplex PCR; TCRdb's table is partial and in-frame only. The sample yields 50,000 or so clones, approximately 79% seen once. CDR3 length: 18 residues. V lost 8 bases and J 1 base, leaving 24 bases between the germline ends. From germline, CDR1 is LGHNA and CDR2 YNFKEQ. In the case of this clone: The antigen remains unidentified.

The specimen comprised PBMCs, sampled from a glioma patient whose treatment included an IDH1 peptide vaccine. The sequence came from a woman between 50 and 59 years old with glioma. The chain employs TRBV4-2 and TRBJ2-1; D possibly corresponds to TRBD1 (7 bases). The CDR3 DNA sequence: TGTGCCAGCGGGAGGTCACCCTCCGGGACAGAATCCTACAATGAGCAGTTCTTC. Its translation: CASGRSPSGTESYNEQFF.